This passage covers 8 T cell receptor beta chains from one sample sequenced in a study of human T cells and chemical hapten exposure. Time point described: patch test 1, 2 weeks after DPC sensitization. Specified treatment: therapeutic diphenylcyclopropenone sensitization with weekly scalp DPC. TCRdb reprocessed the RACE reads via MiXCR and lists one record per CDR3 protein. The table records 100,000 to 150,000 distinct CDR3 sequences, roughly 13% of them present only once. Sequenced here: whole blood, sampled in connection with sensitization to the hapten diphenylcyclopropenone (DPC). The receptors derive from a man younger than 35 with alopecia areata. Some clones in this sample may be carry-over from other donors' samples.

This clonotype has more than one count but fewer than ten. This sequence joins TRBV10-2 and TRBJ2-7; no clear D. Germline assignment: CDR1 WSHSY and CDR2 SAAADI. V lost 2 bases and J 4 bases, leaving 6 bases between the germline ends. The CDR3 consists of 12 residues. CDR3 region: CASSETPYEQYF. In DNA, the CDR3 is TGCGCCAGCAGTGAGACACCTTACGAGCAGTACTTC.

This clonotype was counted only a few times. J is TRBJ2-5 and V is TRBV29-1; D ambiguous. CDR1 is SQVTM, CDR2 ANQGSEA, per germline. Trimming removed 4 bases at V and 1 base at J, with 7 bases between. The CDR3 runs to 12 residues. DNA of the CDR3: TGCAGCGTTGTGGCTTCCCAAGAGACCCAGTACTTC. Its translation is CSVVASQETQYF.

This clonotype was seen only a few times. The J gene is TRBJ1-1, the V gene TRBV7-9, with D possibly TRBD1 on 5 matching bases. The length of the CDR3 is 14 residues. The germline V gene has CDR1 SEHNR and CDR2 FQNEAQ (reference sequence). V lost 5 bases, J lost 5 bases, and 15 bases lay in between. CDR3 protein: CASSPVSGGTEAFF. The CDR3, as DNA: TGTGCCAGCAGCCCGGTCAGTGGGGGGACTGAAGCTTTCTTT.

DNA of the CDR3: TGTGCCAGCAGTCCCTCACAGGGGGACATCTATGGCTACACCTTC. Translated, it gives CASSPSQGDIYGYTF. This chain links TRBV27 with TRBJ1-2; 8 bases match TRBD1. This CDR3 is 15 amino acids long. From germline, CDR1 is MNHEY and CDR2 SMNVEV (reference sequence). Trimming cost V 5 bases and J 4 bases; bases outside gene matches: 9.

This clonotype was observed a handful of times. This rearrangement joins TRBV3-1 to TRBJ1-1; tentative D call: TRBD1 (5 bases). V was cut by 1 base and J by 8 bases, with 8 bases left in between. The CDR3 is 12 amino acids. Germline-derived CDR1 and CDR2 are LGHDT and YNNKEL (reference sequence). The CDR3 protein is CASSQGQFEAFF. The CDR3 DNA reads TGTGCCAGCAGCCAAGGACAGTTCGAAGCTTTCTTT.

The V call is TRBV4-1, the J call TRBJ2-7, with D unresolved. Trimming cost V 2 bases and J 2 bases, with 13 bases left between them. Germline V gene data show CDR1 as MGHRA and CDR2 as YSYEKL. The CDR3 sequence is 15 residues long. CDR3 sequence (DNA): TGCGCCAGCAGCCAACCAGTCGCTAGAGCCTACGAGCAGTACTTC. Protein product: CASSQPVARAYEQYF.

This clonotype was observed at least ten times. V and J are TRBV6-2 or TRBV6-3 and TRBJ2-3; D ambiguous. This CDR3 has 14 amino acids. Trimming removed 0 bases from V and 4 bases from J, with 8 bases in between. Germline V CDR1 and CDR2: MNHEY, SVGEGT. CDR3 protein: CASSYSTDADTQYF. The CDR3, as DNA: TGTGCCAGCAGTTACTCGACGGACGCAGATACGCAGTATTTT.

V is TRBV7-2 and J is TRBJ1-3; D gene unclear. Trimming took off 5 bases at V and 1 base at J, with 15 bases between the two ends. CDR1 SGHTA and CDR2 FQGNSA come from the germline V gene. This CDR3 comprises 16 residues. CDR3 amino acids: CASSASFRPSGNTIYF. The CDR3 DNA is TGTGCCAGCAGCGCCTCATTCCGTCCGTCTGGAAACACCATATATTTT.